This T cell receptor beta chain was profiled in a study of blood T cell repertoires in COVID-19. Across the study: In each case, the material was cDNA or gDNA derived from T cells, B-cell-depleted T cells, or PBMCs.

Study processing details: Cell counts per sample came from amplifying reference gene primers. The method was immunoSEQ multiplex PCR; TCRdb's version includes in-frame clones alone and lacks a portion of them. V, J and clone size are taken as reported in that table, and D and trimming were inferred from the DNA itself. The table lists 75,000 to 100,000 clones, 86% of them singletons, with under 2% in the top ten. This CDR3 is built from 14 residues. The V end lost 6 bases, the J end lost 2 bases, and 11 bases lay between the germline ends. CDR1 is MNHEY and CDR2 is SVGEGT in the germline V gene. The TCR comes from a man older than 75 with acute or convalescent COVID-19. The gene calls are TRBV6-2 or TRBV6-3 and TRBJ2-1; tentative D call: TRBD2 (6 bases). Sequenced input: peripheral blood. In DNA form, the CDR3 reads TGTGCCAGCAGCTCGAGCGGGCCCTACAATGAGCAGTTCTTC. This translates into CASSSSGPYNEQFF.